A selection of T cell receptor beta chains follows, all from one sample in a study of blood T cell repertoires in COVID-19. Using immunoSEQ multiplex PCR, the repertoire was profiled, and TCRdb retains in-frame clones only, with some absent. The table lists more than 110,000 clones, about four fifths of them singletons. The sample taken for sequencing was peripheral blood. These receptors originate from a man at least 80 years old with acute or convalescent COVID-19. Both conserved end residues are part of each CDR3. A D gene is named only where the DNA matches it firmly. A clone size is listed for some rows: how often the clone was seen (once, few, many), or a class if it is expanded.

V gene: TRBV5-1
clone size: -
D gene: -
J gene: TRBJ1-2
CDR3 DNA: TGCGCCAGCAGCTCCTCACAGGTTCTGTCCGGCTACACCTTC
CDR3 protein: CASSSSQVLSGYTF

V gene: TRBV3-1/TRBV3-2
clone size: -
D gene: -
J gene: TRBJ2-3
CDR3 DNA: TGTGCCAGCAGCCAAGCAGGAGATACGCAGTATTTT
CDR3 protein: CASSQAGDTQYF

V gene: TRBV2
clone size: few
D gene: -
J gene: TRBJ2-7
CDR3 DNA: TGTGCCAGCAGTACGACAGAGGCCTACGAGCAGTACTTC
CDR3 protein: CASSTTEAYEQYF

V gene: TRBV18
clone size: -
D gene: -
J gene: TRBJ1-1
CDR3 DNA: TGTGCCAGCTCCCCCTCGACAGGAGCGAACACTGAAGCTTTCTTT
CDR3 protein: CASSPSTGANTEAFF

V gene: TRBV20-1
clone size: -
D gene: TRBD1
J gene: TRBJ1-2
CDR3 DNA: TGCAGTGCTAGTCCCAGGACAGGGGTACTTCAAAACTATGGCTACACCTTC
CDR3 protein: CSASPRTGVLQNYGYTF

V gene: TRBV6-5
clone size: -
D gene: -
J gene: TRBJ2-5
CDR3 DNA: TGTGCCAGCAATCAGAATACCTCCCCCACAGAGACCCAGTACTTC
CDR3 protein: CASNQNTSPTETQYF

V gene: TRBV9
clone size: -
D gene: -
J gene: TRBJ2-2
CDR3 DNA: TGTGCCAGCAGCCCCAGGGGAGGGGCGAACACCGGGGAGCTGTTTTTT
CDR3 protein: CASSPRGGANTGELFF

V gene: TRBV6-1
clone size: -
D gene: TRBD2
J gene: TRBJ2-7
CDR3 DNA: TGTGCCAGCAGTGACGACTACCCGGGACTAGCGGGGGACGAGCAGTACTTC
CDR3 protein: CASSDDYPGLAGDEQYF

V gene: TRBV27
clone size: -
D gene: -
J gene: TRBJ2-7
CDR3 DNA: TGTGCCAGCAGTTTAAGACAATCCTACGAGCAGTACTTC
CDR3 protein: CASSLRQSYEQYF

V gene: TRBV30
clone size: -
D gene: -
J gene: TRBJ1-2
CDR3 DNA: TGTGCCTGGAGTGTAGGGGTGGTCTATGGCTACACCTTC
CDR3 protein: CAWSVGVVYGYTF

V gene: TRBV7-6
clone size: few
D gene: -
J gene: TRBJ1-5
CDR3 DNA: TGTGCCAGCAGCCACGGACGCGGGAATCAGCCCCAGCATTTT
CDR3 protein: CASSHGRGNQPQHF

V gene: TRBV10-2
clone size: few
D gene: -
J gene: TRBJ2-2
CDR3 DNA: TGCGCCAGCAGAGACGGGACACGGCCGCTCACCGGGGAGCTGTTTTTT
CDR3 protein: CASRDGTRPLTGELFF

V gene: TRBV7-3
clone size: -
D gene: -
J gene: TRBJ1-3
CDR3 DNA: TGTGCCAGCAGCTTAGGCCCACCTGGAAACACCATATATTTT
CDR3 protein: CASSLGPPGNTIYF

V gene: TRBV2
clone size: many
D gene: -
J gene: TRBJ2-2
CDR3 DNA: TGTGCCAGCAAGGAGTACCAGACGAACACCGGGGAGCTGTTTTTT
CDR3 protein: CASKEYQTNTGELFF

V gene: TRBV10-3
clone size: -
D gene: -
J gene: TRBJ2-7
CDR3 DNA: TGTGCCATCACCCCCGACGGGGATTCCTACGAGCAGTACTTC
CDR3 protein: CAITPDGDSYEQYF

V gene: TRBV10-3
clone size: -
D gene: TRBD1
J gene: TRBJ1-4
CDR3 DNA: TGTGCCATCAGTCCTGGACAGGGAGGAAAACTGTTTTTT
CDR3 protein: CAISPGQGGKLFF

V gene: TRBV19
clone size: -
D gene: -
J gene: TRBJ1-2
CDR3 DNA: TGTGCCAGTAGTATTTCGAGAGGGAATGGCTACACCTTC
CDR3 protein: CASSISRGNGYTF

V gene: TRBV5-5
clone size: -
D gene: -
J gene: TRBJ2-6
CDR3 DNA: TGTGCCAGCAGCTTGGTACCGGGACTGGAGAGGGGGGCCAACGTCCTGACTTTC
CDR3 protein: CASSLVPGLERGANVLTF

V gene: TRBV5-1
clone size: -
D gene: -
J gene: TRBJ2-3
CDR3 DNA: TGCGCCAGCAGCTTGGTGCTTGTGGGCAGGGATACGCAGTATTTT
CDR3 protein: CASSLVLVGRDTQYF

V gene: TRBV4-1
clone size: few
D gene: -
J gene: TRBJ2-7
CDR3 DNA: TGCGCCAGCAGCCAAAACATAGGGGGAACCTACGAGCAGTACTTC
CDR3 protein: CASSQNIGGTYEQYF

V gene: TRBV27
clone size: -
D gene: -
J gene: TRBJ1-6
CDR3 DNA: TGTGCCAGCAGTTTGTCCGACTCTCCTTATAATTCACCCCTCCACTTT
CDR3 protein: CASSLSDSPYNSPLHF

V gene: TRBV21-1
clone size: -
D gene: -
J gene: TRBJ1-5
CDR3 DNA: TGTGCCACCGCGAAGGGGGACAAAAAAGGGAATCAGCCCCAGCATTTT
CDR3 protein: CATAKGDKKGNQPQHF

V gene: TRBV7-2
clone size: -
D gene: -
J gene: TRBJ1-2
CDR3 DNA: TGTGCCAGCAGCTTAGACCAGAACTATGGCTACACCTTC
CDR3 protein: CASSLDQNYGYTF

V gene: TRBV14
clone size: -
D gene: -
J gene: TRBJ1-6
CDR3 DNA: TGTGCCAGCAGCCAAGACAAAGCCGGGGTGGGTAATTCACCCCTCCACTTT
CDR3 protein: CASSQDKAGVGNSPLHF

V gene: TRBV7-3
clone size: few
D gene: -
J gene: TRBJ1-6
CDR3 DNA: TGTGCCAGCAGCTTAGCGGGGGGGACCCGGTCCGGGGATTCACCCCTCCACTTT
CDR3 protein: CASSLAGGTRSGDSPLHF

V gene: TRBV19
clone size: -
D gene: TRBD1
J gene: TRBJ1-4
CDR3 DNA: TGTGCCAGTAGTATCCCTCCGACAGGGACTAATGAAAAACTGTTTTTT
CDR3 protein: CASSIPPTGTNEKLFF

V gene: TRBV19
clone size: -
D gene: -
J gene: TRBJ1-5
CDR3 DNA: TGTGCCAGTAGTATAGCCACAGGGAGTCAGCCCCAGCATTTT
CDR3 protein: CASSIATGSQPQHF

V gene: TRBV2
clone size: -
D gene: TRBD1
J gene: TRBJ1-6
CDR3 DNA: TGTGCCAGCAACCCGACAGGGGTTCCTAATTCACCCCTCCACTTT
CDR3 protein: CASNPTGVPNSPLHF

V gene: TRBV30
clone size: -
D gene: -
J gene: TRBJ2-7
CDR3 DNA: TGTGCCTGGAGCGATACATACGAGCAGTACTTC
CDR3 protein: CAWSDTYEQYF

V gene: TRBV3-1/TRBV3-2
clone size: -
D gene: -
J gene: TRBJ1-3
CDR3 DNA: TGTGCCAGCAGCCCAGAATACAGGAAGAGCTCTGGAAACACCATATATTTT
CDR3 protein: CASSPEYRKSSGNTIYF

V gene: TRBV7-3
clone size: -
D gene: -
J gene: TRBJ2-7
CDR3 DNA: TGTGCCAGCAGCGCCGGAGGGGGCAGGTCCTACGAGCAGTACTTC
CDR3 protein: CASSAGGGRSYEQYF

V gene: TRBV18
clone size: -
D gene: -
J gene: TRBJ2-2
CDR3 DNA: TGTGCCAGCTCTCCAGAGGCCGGGGAGCTGTTTTTT
CDR3 protein: CASSPEAGELFF

V gene: TRBV7-2
clone size: -
D gene: -
J gene: TRBJ2-3
CDR3 DNA: TGTGCCAGCAGCTTAGCGGGGACTCGGCCCACAGATACGCAGTATTTT
CDR3 protein: CASSLAGTRPTDTQYF

V gene: TRBV18
clone size: -
D gene: -
J gene: TRBJ2-7
CDR3 DNA: TGTGCCAGCTCACCCAAATACGAGCAGTACTTC
CDR3 protein: CASSPKYEQYF

V gene: TRBV28
clone size: -
D gene: -
J gene: TRBJ2-1
CDR3 DNA: TGTGCCAGCAGTTTGTCTAGCGTGGCTGAGCAGTTCTTC
CDR3 protein: CASSLSSVAEQFF

V gene: TRBV28
clone size: few
D gene: TRBD1
J gene: TRBJ1-4
CDR3 DNA: TGTGCCAGCAGTTCAGGGGGTGATGTTGAAAAACTGTTTTTT
CDR3 protein: CASSSGGDVEKLFF

V gene: TRBV19
clone size: -
D gene: TRBD1
J gene: TRBJ2-5
CDR3 DNA: TGTGCCAGTAGTCACCCGGGACAGGGGCAAGAGACCCAGTACTTC
CDR3 protein: CASSHPGQGQETQYF

V gene: TRBV18
clone size: -
D gene: -
J gene: TRBJ2-3
CDR3 DNA: TGTGCCAGCTCACCAACAGGGGGGGAAGATACGCAGTATTTT
CDR3 protein: CASSPTGGEDTQYF

V gene: TRBV7-8
clone size: -
D gene: TRBD1
J gene: TRBJ1-1
CDR3 DNA: TGTGCCAGCAGCTTAGAAGGGACAGTTACTGAAGCTTTCTTT
CDR3 protein: CASSLEGTVTEAFF

V gene: TRBV29-1
clone size: -
D gene: TRBD1
J gene: TRBJ1-2
CDR3 DNA: TGCAGCGTTGACGCAGGGACAGGGGACATAAGCTATGGCTACACCTTC
CDR3 protein: CSVDAGTGDISYGYTF